This entry is about one TCR beta chain. In the source study's methods: Reference gene primer amplification gave nucleated cell count estimates. Produced via immunoSEQ multiplex PCR; TCRdb's table is partial and in-frame only. The DNA was the basis for D and trimming; V, J and clone size are from that table. The table shows about 120,000 clones, with around nine tenths occurring only once. CDR1 SGHRS and CDR2 YFSETQ come from the germline V gene. V was cut by 0 bases and J by 4 bases, with 7 bases left in between. CDR3 length: 13 amino acids. This sample is drawn from a study of blood T cell repertoires in COVID-19. For the study at large: Material from acute and convalescent COVID-19 was sourced from the United States, Italy and Spain. Sources were T cells, B-cell-depleted T cells, or PBMCs; the material itself was cDNA or gDNA.

Sequenced input: peripheral blood. The rearrangement uses TRBV5-1 and TRBJ2-5; D gene unclear. The receptor was isolated from a woman between 45 and 60 years old with acute or convalescent COVID-19. The CDR3 sequence is CASSLDSRETQYF. DNA of the CDR3: TGCGCCAGCAGCTTGGACAGCAGAGAGACCCAGTACTTC.